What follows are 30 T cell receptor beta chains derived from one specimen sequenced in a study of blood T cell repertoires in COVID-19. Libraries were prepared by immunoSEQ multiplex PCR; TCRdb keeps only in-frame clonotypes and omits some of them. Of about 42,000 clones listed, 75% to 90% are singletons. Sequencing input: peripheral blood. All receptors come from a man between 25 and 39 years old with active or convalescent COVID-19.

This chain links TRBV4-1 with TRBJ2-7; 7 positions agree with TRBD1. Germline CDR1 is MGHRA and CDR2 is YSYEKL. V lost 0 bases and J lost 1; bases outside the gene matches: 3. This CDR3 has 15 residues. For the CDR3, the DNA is TGCGCCAGCAGCCAAGACCGGGACAGTTCCTACGAGCAGTACTTC. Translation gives CASSQDRDSSYEQYF.

CDR3 loop: CATSRDRLASDTQYF. The CDR3 region has the DNA TGTGCCACCAGCAGAGATCGGCTAGCGTCAGATACGCAGTATTTT. This chain uses TRBV15 with TRBJ2-3, with D possibly being TRBD2 (6 bases). The CDR3 has 15 residues. Looked up from germline, CDR1 is LNHNV and CDR2 is YYDKDF (reference sequence). The ends were cut back, 0 bases at V and 4 bases at J, with 11 bases in the middle.

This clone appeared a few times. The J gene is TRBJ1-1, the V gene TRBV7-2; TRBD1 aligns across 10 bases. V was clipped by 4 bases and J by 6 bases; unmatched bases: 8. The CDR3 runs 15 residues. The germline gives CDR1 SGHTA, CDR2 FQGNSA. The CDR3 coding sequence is TGTGCCAGCAGCTCCGACAGGGGGCGAGTGGCTGAAGCTTTCTTT. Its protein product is CASSSDRGRVAEAFF.

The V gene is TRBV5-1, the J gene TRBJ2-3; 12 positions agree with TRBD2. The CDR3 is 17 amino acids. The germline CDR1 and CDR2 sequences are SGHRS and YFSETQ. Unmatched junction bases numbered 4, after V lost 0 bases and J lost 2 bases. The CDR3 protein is CASSLASSGGDTDTQYF. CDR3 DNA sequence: TGCGCCAGCAGCTTGGCATCTAGCGGGGGGGACACAGATACGCAGTATTTT.

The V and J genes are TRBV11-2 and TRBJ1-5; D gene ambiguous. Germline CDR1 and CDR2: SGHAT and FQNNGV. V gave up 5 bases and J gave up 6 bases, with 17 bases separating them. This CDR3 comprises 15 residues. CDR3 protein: CASSPARQAPQPQHF. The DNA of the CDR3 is TGTGCCAGCAGCCCGGCCCGCCAGGCTCCTCAGCCCCAGCATTTT.

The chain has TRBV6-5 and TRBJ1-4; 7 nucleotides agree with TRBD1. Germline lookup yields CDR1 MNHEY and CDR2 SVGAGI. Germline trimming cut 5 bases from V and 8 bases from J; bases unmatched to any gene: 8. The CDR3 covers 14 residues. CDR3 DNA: TGTGCCAGCAGTCAACAGGGGATTGGGGAAAAACTGTTTTTT. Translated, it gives CASSQQGIGEKLFF.

As DNA, the CDR3 is TGTGCCAGCAGCGCCCGACTAGCCAGCACAGATACGCAGTATTTT. Translation: CASSARLASTDTQYF. The chain recombines TRBV7-8 with TRBJ2-3; the match to TRBD2 covers 7 bases. The CDR3 consists of 15 residues. The V gene end was trimmed by 5 bases and the J gene end by 0 bases; junction bases not matched to a gene: 5. CDR1 and CDR2 from the germline V gene are SGHVS and FQNEAQ. Drawing the rest from reference TRBV7-8 and TRBJ2-3, the complete variable domain is GAGVSQSPRYKVAKRGQDVALRCDPISGHVSLFWYQQALGQGPEFLTYFQNEAQLDKSGLPSDRFFAERPEGSVSTLKIQRTQQEDSAVYLCASSARLASTDTQYFGPGTRLTVL.

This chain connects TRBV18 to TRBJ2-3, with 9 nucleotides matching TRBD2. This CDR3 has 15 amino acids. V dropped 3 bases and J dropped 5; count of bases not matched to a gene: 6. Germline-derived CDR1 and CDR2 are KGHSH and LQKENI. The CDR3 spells CASSPGTSSGDTQYF. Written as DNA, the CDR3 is TGTGCCAGCTCACCCGGGACTAGCTCGGGAGATACGCAGTATTTT.

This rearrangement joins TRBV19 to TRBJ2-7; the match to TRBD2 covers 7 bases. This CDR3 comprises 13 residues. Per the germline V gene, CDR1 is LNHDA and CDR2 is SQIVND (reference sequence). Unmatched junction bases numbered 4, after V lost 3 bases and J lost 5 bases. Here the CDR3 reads CASSINGGNEQYF. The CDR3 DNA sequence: TGTGCCAGTAGTATTAACGGGGGGAACGAGCAGTACTTC.

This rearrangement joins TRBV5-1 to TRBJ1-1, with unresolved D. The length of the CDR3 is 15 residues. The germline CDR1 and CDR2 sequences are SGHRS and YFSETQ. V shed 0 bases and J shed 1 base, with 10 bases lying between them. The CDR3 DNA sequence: TGCGCCAGCAGCTTGGAATCTTCCGGGAACACTGAAGCTTTCTTT. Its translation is CASSLESSGNTEAFF.

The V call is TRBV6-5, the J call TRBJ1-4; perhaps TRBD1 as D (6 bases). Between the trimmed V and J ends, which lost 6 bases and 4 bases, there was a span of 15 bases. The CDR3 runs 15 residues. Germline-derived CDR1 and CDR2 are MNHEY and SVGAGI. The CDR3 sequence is CASSPTTGLNEKLFF. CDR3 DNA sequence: TGTGCCAGCAGCCCCACTACAGGGCTTAATGAAAAACTGTTTTTT.

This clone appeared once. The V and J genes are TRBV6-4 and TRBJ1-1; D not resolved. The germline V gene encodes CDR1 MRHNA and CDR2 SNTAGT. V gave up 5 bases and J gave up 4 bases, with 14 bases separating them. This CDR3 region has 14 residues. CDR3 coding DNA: TGTGCCAGCAGTTTAAACCCGGGGATCACTGAAGCTTTCTTT. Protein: CASSLNPGITEAFF.

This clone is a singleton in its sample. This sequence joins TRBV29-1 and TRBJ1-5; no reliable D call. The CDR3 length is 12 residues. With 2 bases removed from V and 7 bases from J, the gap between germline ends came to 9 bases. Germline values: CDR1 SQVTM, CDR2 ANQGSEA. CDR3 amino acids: CSVELPGQPQHF. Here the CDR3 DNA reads TGCAGCGTTGAACTCCCAGGCCAGCCCCAGCATTTT.

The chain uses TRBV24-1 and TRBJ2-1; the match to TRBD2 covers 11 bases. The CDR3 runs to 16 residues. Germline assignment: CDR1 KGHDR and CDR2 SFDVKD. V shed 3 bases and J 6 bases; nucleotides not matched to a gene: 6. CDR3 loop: CATSDPLAGGFNEQFF. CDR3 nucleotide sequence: TGTGCCACCAGTGATCCTCTAGCGGGAGGATTCAATGAGCAGTTCTTC.

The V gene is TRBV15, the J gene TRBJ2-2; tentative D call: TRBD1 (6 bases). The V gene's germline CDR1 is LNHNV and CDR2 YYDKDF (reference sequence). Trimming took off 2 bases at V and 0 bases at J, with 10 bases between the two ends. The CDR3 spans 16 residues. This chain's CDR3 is CATSRTQGPNTGELFF. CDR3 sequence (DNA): TGTGCCACCAGCAGAACGCAGGGGCCGAACACCGGGGAGCTGTTTTTT.

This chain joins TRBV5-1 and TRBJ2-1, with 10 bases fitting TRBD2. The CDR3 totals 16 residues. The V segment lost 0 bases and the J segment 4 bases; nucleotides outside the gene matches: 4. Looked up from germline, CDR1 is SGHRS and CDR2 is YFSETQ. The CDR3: CASSLASSGGYNEQFF. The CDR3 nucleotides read TGCGCCAGCAGCTTGGCGTCTAGCGGGGGTTACAATGAGCAGTTCTTC.

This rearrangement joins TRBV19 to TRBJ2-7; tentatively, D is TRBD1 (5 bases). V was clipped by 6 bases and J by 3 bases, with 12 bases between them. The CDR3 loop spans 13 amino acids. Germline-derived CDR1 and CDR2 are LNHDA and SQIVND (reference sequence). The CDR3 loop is CASSLHTGYEQYV. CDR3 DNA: TGTGCCAGTAGCCTTCACACAGGCTACGAGCAGTACGTC.

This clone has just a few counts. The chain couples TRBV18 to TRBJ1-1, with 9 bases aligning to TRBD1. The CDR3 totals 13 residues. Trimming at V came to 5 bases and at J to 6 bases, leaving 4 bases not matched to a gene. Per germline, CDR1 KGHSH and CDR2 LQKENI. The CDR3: CASSTGTGSEAFF. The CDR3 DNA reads TGTGCCAGCTCAACCGGGACAGGGTCTGAAGCTTTCTTT.

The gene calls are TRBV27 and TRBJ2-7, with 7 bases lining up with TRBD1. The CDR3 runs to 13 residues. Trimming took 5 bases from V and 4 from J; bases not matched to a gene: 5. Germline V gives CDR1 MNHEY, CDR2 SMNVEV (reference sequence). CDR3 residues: CASSETGFYEQYF. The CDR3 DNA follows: TGTGCCAGCAGTGAGACAGGGTTTTACGAGCAGTACTTC.

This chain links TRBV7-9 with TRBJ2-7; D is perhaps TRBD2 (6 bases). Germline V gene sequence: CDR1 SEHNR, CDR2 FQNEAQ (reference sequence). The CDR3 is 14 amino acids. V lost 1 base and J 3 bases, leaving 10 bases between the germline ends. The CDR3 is CASSLEGRNYEQYF. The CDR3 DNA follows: TGTGCCAGCAGCTTAGAAGGGAGGAACTACGAGCAGTACTTC.

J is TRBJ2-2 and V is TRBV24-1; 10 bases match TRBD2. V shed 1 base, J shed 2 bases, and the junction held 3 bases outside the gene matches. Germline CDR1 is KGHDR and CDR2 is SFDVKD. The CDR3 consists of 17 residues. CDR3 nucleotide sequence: TGTGCCACCAGTGATTTCGGACTAGCGGCAAACACCGGGGAGCTGTTTTTT. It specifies CATSDFGLAANTGELFF.

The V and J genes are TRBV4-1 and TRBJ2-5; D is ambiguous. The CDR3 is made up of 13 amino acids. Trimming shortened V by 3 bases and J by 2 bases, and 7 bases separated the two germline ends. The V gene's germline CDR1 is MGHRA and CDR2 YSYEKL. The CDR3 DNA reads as TGCGCCAGCAGCCATTCAGGACAAGAGACCCAGTACTTC. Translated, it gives CASSHSGQETQYF.

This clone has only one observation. CDR3 DNA: TGCGCCAGCAGCTTCCAGGGGGACAGTCGGCGCTACACCTTC. Protein product: CASSFQGDSRRYTF. This chain connects TRBV5-1 to TRBJ1-2, with 7 bases aligning to TRBD1. The CDR3 spans 14 residues. After removal of 2 bases from V and 9 bases from J, the junction contained 10 bases not matched to a gene. Germline V gene data show CDR1 as SGHRS and CDR2 as YFSETQ.

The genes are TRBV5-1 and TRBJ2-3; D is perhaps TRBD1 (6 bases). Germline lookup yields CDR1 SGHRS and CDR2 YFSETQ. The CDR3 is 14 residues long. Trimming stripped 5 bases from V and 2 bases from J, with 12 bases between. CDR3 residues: CASRSGQTTDTQYF. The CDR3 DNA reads TGCGCCAGCAGGTCGGGACAAACCACAGATACGCAGTATTTT.

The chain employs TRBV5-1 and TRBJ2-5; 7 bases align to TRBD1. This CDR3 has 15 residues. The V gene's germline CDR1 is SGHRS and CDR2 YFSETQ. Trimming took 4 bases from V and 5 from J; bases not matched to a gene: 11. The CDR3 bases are TGCGCCAGCAGCCCTAGGACAGGTCGCGGGGAGACCCAGTACTTC. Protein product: CASSPRTGRGETQYF.

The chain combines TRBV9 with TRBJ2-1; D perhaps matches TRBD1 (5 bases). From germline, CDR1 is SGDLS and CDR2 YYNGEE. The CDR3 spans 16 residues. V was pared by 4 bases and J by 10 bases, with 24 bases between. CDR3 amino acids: CASSPRTGSNLGEQFF. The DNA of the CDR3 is TGTGCCAGCAGCCCGCGAACAGGATCTAATCTGGGCGAGCAGTTCTTC.

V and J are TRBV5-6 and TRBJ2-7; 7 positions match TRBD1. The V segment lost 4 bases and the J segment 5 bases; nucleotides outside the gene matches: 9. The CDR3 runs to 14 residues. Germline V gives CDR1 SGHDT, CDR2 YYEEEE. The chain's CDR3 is CASSLEGQFHEQYV. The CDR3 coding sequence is TGTGCCAGCAGCCTCGAGGGACAGTTCCACGAGCAGTACGTC.

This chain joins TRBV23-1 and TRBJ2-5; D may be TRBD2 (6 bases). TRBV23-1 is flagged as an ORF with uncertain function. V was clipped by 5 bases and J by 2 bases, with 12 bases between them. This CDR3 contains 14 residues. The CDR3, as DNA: TGCGCCAGCAGTGGGGCTAGCGATCAAGAGACCCAGTACTTC. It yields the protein CASSGASDQETQYF.

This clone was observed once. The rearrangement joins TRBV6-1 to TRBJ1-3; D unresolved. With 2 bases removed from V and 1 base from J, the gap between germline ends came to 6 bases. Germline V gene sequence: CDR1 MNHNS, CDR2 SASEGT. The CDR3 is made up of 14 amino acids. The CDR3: CASSERGSGNTIYF. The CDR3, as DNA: TGTGCCAGCAGTGAACGGGGTTCTGGAAACACCATATATTTT.

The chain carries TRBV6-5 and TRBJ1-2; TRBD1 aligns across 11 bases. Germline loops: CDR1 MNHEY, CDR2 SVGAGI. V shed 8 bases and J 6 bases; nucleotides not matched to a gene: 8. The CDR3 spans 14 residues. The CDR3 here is CASRGGQGVHGYTF. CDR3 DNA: TGTGCCAGCCGGGGGGGACAGGGGGTTCATGGCTACACCTTC.